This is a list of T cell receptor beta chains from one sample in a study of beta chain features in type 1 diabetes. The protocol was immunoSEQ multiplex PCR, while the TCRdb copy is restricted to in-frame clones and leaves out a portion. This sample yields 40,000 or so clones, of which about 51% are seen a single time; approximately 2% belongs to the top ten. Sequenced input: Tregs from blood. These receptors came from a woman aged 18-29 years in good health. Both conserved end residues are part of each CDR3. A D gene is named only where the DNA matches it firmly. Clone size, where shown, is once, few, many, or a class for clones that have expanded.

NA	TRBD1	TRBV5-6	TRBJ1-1	CASSRTGLLNTEAFF	TGTGCCAGCAGCCGGACAGGGCTCCTGAACACTGAAGCTTTCTTT
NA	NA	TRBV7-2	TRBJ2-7	CASSPDTLVNEQYF	TGTGCCAGCAGCCCCGATACACTAGTGAACGAGCAGTACTTC
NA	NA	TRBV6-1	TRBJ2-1	CASSEATGSYNEQFF	TGTGCCAGCAGTGAAGCAACAGGATCATACAATGAGCAGTTCTTC
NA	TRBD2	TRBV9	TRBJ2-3	CASSVGASGGTDTQYF	TGTGCCAGCAGCGTAGGGGCTAGCGGGGGCACAGATACGCAGTATTTT
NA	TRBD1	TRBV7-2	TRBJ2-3	CASSPTGQGTDTQYF	TGTGCCAGCAGCCCTACGGGACAGGGTACAGATACGCAGTATTTT
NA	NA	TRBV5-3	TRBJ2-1	CARRSDGRLYNEQFF	TGTGCCAGAAGAAGTGACGGGAGACTCTACAATGAGCAGTTCTTC
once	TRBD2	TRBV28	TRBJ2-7	CASSFWGTSVASSYEQYF	TGTGCCAGCAGTTTTTGGGGGACTAGCGTCGCAAGCTCCTACGAGCAGTACTTC
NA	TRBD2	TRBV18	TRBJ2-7	CASSTVGTSTNYEQYF	TGTGCCAGCTCAACTGTTGGGACTAGCACGAACTACGAGCAGTACTTC
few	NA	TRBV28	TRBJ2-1	CASSFSFSLQGNEQFF	TGTGCCAGCAGTTTCTCCTTTTCTCTACAGGGAAATGAGCAGTTCTTC
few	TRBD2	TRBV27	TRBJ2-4	CASATGGSAKNIQYF	TGTGCCAGCGCGACGGGGGGGTCAGCCAAAAACATTCAGTACTTC
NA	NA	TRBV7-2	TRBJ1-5	CASSLEGLGNQPQHF	TGTGCCAGCAGCTTAGAGGGGTTAGGCAATCAGCCCCAGCATTTT
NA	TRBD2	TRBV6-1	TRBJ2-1	CASSEHPAKVSGRAGEQFF	TGTGCCAGCAGTGAACACCCGGCGAAGGTTAGCGGGAGGGCAGGCGAGCAGTTCTTC
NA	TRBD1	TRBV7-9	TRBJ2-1	CASSLNPGQANNEQFF	TGTGCCAGCAGCTTAAATCCGGGACAGGCGAACAATGAGCAGTTCTTC
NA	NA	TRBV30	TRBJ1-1	CAWNGMTARMNTEAFF	TGTGCCTGGAACGGGATGACGGCACGAATGAACACTGAAGCTTTCTTT
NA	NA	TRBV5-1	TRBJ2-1	CASSFTVRGYYNEQFF	TGCGCCAGCAGCTTCACGGTTAGGGGGTACTACAATGAGCAGTTCTTC
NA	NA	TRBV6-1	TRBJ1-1	CASSEISHRVVLAFF	TGTGCCAGCAGTGAAATCTCGCACAGGGTCGTTTTGGCTTTCTTT
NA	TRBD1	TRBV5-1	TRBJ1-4	CASSLGDRGSLREKLFF	TGCGCCAGCAGCTTGGGGGACAGGGGAAGTCTGAGGGAAAAACTGTTTTTT
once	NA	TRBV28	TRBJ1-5	CASSLFSPSEPQHF	TGTGCCAGCAGTTTATTTAGCCCCTCAGAGCCCCAGCATTTT
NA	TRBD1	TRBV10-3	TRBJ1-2	CAISPGTGRYGYTF	TGTGCCATCAGTCCCGGGACAGGGAGGTATGGCTACACCTTC
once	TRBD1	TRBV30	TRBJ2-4	CAWTPGDRLKNIQYF	TGTGCCTGGACCCCAGGGGACAGACTTAAAAACATTCAGTACTTC
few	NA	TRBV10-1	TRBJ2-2	CASTERGNLHNTGELFF	TGCGCCAGCACCGAAAGGGGAAATCTCCATAACACCGGGGAGCTGTTTTTT
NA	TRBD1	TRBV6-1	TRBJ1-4	CASSDWDRDEKLFF	TGTGCCAGCAGCGATTGGGACAGGGATGAAAAACTGTTTTTT
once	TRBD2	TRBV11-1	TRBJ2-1	CASSATAGAPYNEQFF	TGTGCCAGCAGCGCTACAGCGGGAGCACCCTACAATGAGCAGTTCTTC
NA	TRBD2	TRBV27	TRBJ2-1	CASSLMVAGDNEQFF	TGTGCCAGCAGTTTGATGGTAGCGGGAGACAATGAGCAGTTCTTC
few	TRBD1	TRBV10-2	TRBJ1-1	CASSGGQGAGTEAFF	TGCGCCAGCAGTGGCGGACAGGGGGCGGGCACTGAAGCTTTCTTT
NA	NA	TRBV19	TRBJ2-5	CASSMAIQETQYF	TGTGCCAGTAGTATGGCCATCCAAGAGACCCAGTACTTC
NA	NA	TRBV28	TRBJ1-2	CASSNPGETNYGYTF	TGTGCCAGCAGTAACCCCGGGGAAACTAACTATGGCTACACCTTC
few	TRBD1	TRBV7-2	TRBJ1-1	CASSPGQGARTEAFF	TGTGCCAGCAGCCCGGGACAGGGCGCGCGGACTGAAGCTTTCTTT
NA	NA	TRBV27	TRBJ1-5	CASSQEFNQPQHF	TGTGCCAGCAGTCAGGAATTCAATCAGCCCCAGCATTTT
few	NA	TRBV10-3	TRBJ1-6	CAISVAGGSPLHF	TGTGCCATCAGTGTCGCGGGGGGTTCACCCCTCCACTTT
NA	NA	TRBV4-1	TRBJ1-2	CASSQSPTSSRGSDGYTF	TGCGCCAGCAGCCAGAGCCCCACAAGCTCGCGGGGCAGCGACGGCTACACCTTC
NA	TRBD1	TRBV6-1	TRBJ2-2	CASGTGRTGELFF	TGTGCCAGCGGGACAGGGAGGACCGGGGAGCTGTTTTTT
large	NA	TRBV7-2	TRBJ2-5	CASSIQETQYF	TGTGCCAGCAGCATACAAGAGACCCAGTACTTC
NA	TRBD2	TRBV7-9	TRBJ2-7	CASSRGTSGRYEQYF	TGTGCCAGCAGCCGCGGGACTAGCGGGAGGTACGAGCAGTACTTC
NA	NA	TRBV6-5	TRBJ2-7	CASSYGRASSFPYF	TGTGCCAGCAGTTACGGGCGGGCTTCAAGTTTCCCGTACTTC
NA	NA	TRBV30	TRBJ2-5	CAWSRYQETQYF	TGTGCCTGGAGCCGGTACCAAGAGACCCAGTACTTC
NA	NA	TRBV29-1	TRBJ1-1	CSVERAALAFF	TGCAGCGTTGAGAGGGCGGCCTTAGCTTTCTTT
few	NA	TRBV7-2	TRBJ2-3	CASSLRRRARTDTQYF	TGTGCCAGCAGCTTGCGTAGGCGGGCCCGCACAGATACGCAGTATTTT
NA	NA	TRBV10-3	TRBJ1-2	CAIRGAGERDGYTF	TGTGCCATCAGGGGGGCAGGAGAACGAGATGGCTACACCTTC
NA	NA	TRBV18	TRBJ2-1	CASSPKKTSSYNEQFF	TGTGCCAGCTCACCAAAGAAAACCAGCTCCTACAATGAGCAGTTCTTC
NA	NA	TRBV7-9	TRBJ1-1	CASSLIAGALLAEAFF	TGTGCCAGCAGCTTAATAGCGGGGGCGTTATTGGCTGAAGCTTTCTTT
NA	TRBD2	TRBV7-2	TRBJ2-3	CASSLASGVTDTQYF	TGTGCCAGCAGCTTAGCTAGCGGGGTGACAGATACGCAGTATTTT
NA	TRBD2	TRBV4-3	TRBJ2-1	CASSQDMAGVSVSEQFF	TGCGCCAGCAGCCAAGATATGGCGGGAGTTAGCGTTAGTGAGCAGTTCTTC
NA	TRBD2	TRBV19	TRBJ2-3	CASSPGLAGALITSTDTQYF	TGTGCCAGTAGTCCGGGACTAGCGGGAGCATTGATAACTAGCACAGATACGCAGTATTTT
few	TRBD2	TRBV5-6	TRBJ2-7	CASTGGSIYEQYF	TGTGCCAGCACGGGCGGGAGTATATACGAGCAGTACTTC
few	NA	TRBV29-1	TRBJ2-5	CSVASGKETQYF	TGCAGCGTTGCTTCAGGGAAAGAGACCCAGTACTTC
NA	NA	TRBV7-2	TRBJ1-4	CASSSRRDLGEKLFF	TGTGCCAGCAGCTCGAGGCGGGACCTGGGGGAAAAACTGTTTTTT
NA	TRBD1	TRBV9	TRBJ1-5	CASSTTTGAANQPQHF	TGTGCCAGCAGCACAACAACAGGGGCCGCCAATCAGCCCCAGCATTTT